The entry that follows covers one T cell receptor beta chain sequence. Its cognate antigen is unknown. Amplification used 60 Vbeta primers and 13 Jbeta primers. Using immunoSEQ multiplex PCR, the repertoire was profiled, and TCRdb retains in-frame clones only, with some absent. The table includes 170,000 or so clones, about 69% detected once. The V end lost 6 bases, the J end lost 3 bases, and 14 bases lay between the germline ends. Germline CDR1 and CDR2: MNHEY and SVGAGI. CDR3 size: 14 residues. The entry originates in a study of cytomegalovirus exposure and HLA in healthy donors. Across the whole study: Unique TCR beta sequences numbering approximately 120 million came from around 180 million T cells in an earlier analysis.

Findings of the study overall: Previously analyzed data showed that most TCR beta V segments were productive at a frequency of about 90% or about 30%. Sequencing likely generated an artifact that appeared as a cluster of highly shared sequence variants.

The receptor's source is a male donor in good health and CMV-seronegative. The V gene is TRBV6-5, the J gene TRBJ1-2; D is unresolved. The source material was PBMCs. CDR3 residues: CASRAGSRHYGYTF. The CDR3 bases are TGTGCCAGCAGAGCCGGGAGCCGGCACTATGGCTACACCTTC.